This T cell receptor (beta chain) was captured by sequencing in a study of monozygotic twins with inflammatory bowel disease. TCRdb processed the 5' RACE reads again and assigns one entry to each CDR3 protein, with no DNA. The repertoire table contains more than 300,000 distinct CDR3 sequences. There are 14 residues in the CDR3. In germline, CDR1 is SGHTA, CDR2 FQGNSA. Input material: blood. The chain carries TRBV7-2 and TRBJ2-3; TCRdb's D call of TRBD1 is untestable without DNA. The receptor's source is a human donor with ulcerative colitis or Crohn's disease, or a healthy co-twin of an affected twin (not recorded which). The chain's CDR3 is CASSSQGQTDTQYF.